Below, one T cell receptor beta chain is given with its context. Libraries were prepared by immunoSEQ multiplex PCR; TCRdb keeps only in-frame clonotypes and omits some of them. This sample yields just over 300,000 clones, of which 85% to 90% are seen a single time; over 3.5% belongs to the top ten. The data stem from a study of blood T cell repertoires in COVID-19. Sequenced material: PBMCs or T cells enriched from blood (not recorded which). This TCR derives from a man aged 25-45 years who had recovered from COVID-19.

The CDR3 bases are TGTGCCAGCAACTCTCTGGACAGAAGCTACACCTTC. Its protein product is CASNSLDRSYTF. The chain combines TRBV6-5 with TRBJ1-2; possible D gene TRBD1, 6 bases. The CDR3 consists of 12 residues. CDR1 is MNHEY and CDR2 is SVGAGI in the germline V gene. V was pared by 7 bases and J by 9 bases, with 15 bases between.